This TCR beta chain was found in a study of CD8+CD57+ T cells in acquired aplastic anemia. At the level of the study: An average of roughly 10 million reads for CD4+ cells was obtained from healthy donors. General study points: Shared by patients and controls, approximately 29 CD8+ CDR3s were abundant in patients.

Both TCR beta VDJ combination and CDR3 sequence profiling were carried out. Genomic DNA was the template for this profiling. MiXCR, applied by TCRdb to the reads, yields one record per CDR3 protein. The sample has around 150,000 distinct CDR3 sequences; 40% to 45% are singletons. V lost 8 bases and J 2 bases, leaving 9 bases between the germline ends. The CDR3 contains 11 residues. Germline assignment: CDR1 DFQATT and CDR2 SNEGSKA (reference sequence). Ten or more counts support this clonotype. Its antigen is currently unknown. The chain carries TRBV20-1 and TRBJ2-5; D is uncertain. The source is a human donor in good health, serving as a control. Sequenced: sorted CD4+, CD8+, or CD8+CD57+ T cells (not recorded which) from PBMCs. The CDR3 protein is CSSGPQETQYF. DNA of the CDR3: TGCAGTTCCGGTCCTCAAGAGACCCAGTACTTC.